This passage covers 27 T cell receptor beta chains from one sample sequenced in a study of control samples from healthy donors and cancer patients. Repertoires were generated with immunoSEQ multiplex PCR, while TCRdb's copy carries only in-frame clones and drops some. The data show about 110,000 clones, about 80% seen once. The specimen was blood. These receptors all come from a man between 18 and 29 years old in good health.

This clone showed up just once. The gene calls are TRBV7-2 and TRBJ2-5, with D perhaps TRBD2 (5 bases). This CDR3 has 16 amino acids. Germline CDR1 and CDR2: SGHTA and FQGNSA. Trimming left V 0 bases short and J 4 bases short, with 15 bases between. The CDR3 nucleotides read TGTGCCAGCAGCTTAGCGGGCCTTAGAGGAGGAGAGACCCAGTACTTC. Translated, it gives CASSLAGLRGGETQYF.

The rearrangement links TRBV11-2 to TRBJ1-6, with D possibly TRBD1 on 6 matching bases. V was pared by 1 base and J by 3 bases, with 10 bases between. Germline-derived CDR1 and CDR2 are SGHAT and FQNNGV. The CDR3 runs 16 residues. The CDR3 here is CASSLGRGNYNSPLHF. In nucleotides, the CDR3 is TGTGCCAGCAGCTTAGGCAGGGGAAACTATAATTCACCCCTCCACTTT. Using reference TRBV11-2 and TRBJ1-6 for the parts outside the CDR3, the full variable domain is EAGVAQSPRYKIIEKRQSVAFWCNPISGHATLYWYQQILGQGPKLLIQFQNNGVVDDSQLPKDRFSAERLKGVDSTLKIQPAKLEDSAVYLCASSLGRGNYNSPLHFGNGTRLTVT.

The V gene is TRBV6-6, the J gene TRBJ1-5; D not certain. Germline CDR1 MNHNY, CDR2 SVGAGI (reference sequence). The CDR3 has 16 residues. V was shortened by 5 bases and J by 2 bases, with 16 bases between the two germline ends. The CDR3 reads CASSPSDGGGNQPQHF. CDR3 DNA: TGTGCCAGCAGTCCGTCCGACGGAGGTGGCAATCAGCCCCAGCATTTT.

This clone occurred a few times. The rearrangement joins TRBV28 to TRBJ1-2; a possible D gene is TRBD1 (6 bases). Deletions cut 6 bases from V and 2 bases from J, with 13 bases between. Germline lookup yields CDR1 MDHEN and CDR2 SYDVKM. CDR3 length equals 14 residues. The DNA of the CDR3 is TGTGCCAGCAGGGCATCACAGGGAAACTATGGCTACACCTTC. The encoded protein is CASRASQGNYGYTF.

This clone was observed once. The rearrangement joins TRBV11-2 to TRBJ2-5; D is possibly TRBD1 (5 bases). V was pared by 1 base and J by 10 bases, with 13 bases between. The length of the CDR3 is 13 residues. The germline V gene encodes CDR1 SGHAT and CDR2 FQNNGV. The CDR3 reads CASSLVGPVGQYF. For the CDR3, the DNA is TGTGCCAGCAGCTTAGTGGGGCCGGTAGGCCAGTACTTC.

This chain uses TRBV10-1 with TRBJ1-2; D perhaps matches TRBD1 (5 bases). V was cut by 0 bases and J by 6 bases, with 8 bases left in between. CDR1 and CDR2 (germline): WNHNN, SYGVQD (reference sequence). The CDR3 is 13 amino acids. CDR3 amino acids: CASSESGGDGYTF. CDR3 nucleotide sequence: TGCGCCAGCAGTGAGTCGGGAGGGGATGGCTACACCTTC.

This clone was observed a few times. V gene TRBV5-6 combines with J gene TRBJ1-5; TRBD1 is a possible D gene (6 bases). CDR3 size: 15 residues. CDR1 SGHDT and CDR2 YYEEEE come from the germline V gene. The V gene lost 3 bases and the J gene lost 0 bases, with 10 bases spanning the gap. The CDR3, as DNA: TGTGCCAGCAGCTCCTGGACAGCTAGCAATCAGCCCCAGCATTTT. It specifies CASSSWTASNQPQHF.

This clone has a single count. CDR3 amino acids: CASNYGGDLAKNIQYF. In nucleotides, the CDR3 is TGTGCCAGTAATTACGGGGGGGACCTAGCCAAAAACATTCAGTACTTC. This chain connects TRBV6-6 to TRBJ2-4, with 8 bases identical to TRBD2. The junction had 10 bases not matched to a gene; V was cut back by 9 bases and J by 0 bases. Germline lookup yields CDR1 MNHNY and CDR2 SVGAGI (reference sequence). The CDR3 sequence is 16 residues long.

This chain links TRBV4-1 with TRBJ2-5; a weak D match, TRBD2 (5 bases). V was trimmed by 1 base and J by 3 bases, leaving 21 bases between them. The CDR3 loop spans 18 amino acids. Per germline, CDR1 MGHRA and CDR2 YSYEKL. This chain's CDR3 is CASSQVETLDFAEETQYF. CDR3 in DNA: TGCGCCAGCAGCCAAGTGGAAACCTTGGACTTTGCGGAAGAGACCCAGTACTTC.

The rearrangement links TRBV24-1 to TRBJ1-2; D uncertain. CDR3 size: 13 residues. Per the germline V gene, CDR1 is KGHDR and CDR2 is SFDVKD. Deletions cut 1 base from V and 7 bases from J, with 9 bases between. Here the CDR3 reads CATSDFGEGGYTF. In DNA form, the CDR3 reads TGTGCCACCAGTGATTTTGGGGAGGGTGGCTACACCTTC.

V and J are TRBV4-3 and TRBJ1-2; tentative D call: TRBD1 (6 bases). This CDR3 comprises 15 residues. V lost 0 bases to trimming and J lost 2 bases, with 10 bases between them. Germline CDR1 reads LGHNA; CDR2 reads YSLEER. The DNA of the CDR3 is TGCGCCAGCAGCCAAGAACTAACAGGGAACTATGGCTACACCTTC. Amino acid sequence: CASSQELTGNYGYTF.

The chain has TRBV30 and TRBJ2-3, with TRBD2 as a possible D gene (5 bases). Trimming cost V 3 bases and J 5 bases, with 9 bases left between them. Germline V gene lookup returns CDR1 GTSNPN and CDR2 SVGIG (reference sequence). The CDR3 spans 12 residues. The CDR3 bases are TGTGCCTGGAGCGGGGTGGGAGATACGCAGTATTTT. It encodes CAWSGVGDTQYF.

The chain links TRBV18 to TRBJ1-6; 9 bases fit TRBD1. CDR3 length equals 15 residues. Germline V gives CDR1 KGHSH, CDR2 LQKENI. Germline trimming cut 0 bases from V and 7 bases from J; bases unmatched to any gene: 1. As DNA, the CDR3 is TGTGCCAGCTCACCACCCGGGACAGGGAATTCACCCCTCCACTTT. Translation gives CASSPPGTGNSPLHF.

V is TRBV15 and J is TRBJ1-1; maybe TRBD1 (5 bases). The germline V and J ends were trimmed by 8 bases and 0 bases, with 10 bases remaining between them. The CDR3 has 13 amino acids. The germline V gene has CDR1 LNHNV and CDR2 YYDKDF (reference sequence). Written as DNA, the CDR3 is TGTGCCACCTTCGGAGGGGTGAACACTGAAGCTTTCTTT. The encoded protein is CATFGGVNTEAFF.

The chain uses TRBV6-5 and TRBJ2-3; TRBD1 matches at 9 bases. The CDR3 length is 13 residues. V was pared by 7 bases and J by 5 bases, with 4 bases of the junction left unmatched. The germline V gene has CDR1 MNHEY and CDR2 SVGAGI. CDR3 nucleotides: TGTGCCAGCAACCGACAGGGGGGAGATACGCAGTATTTT. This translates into CASNRQGGDTQYF.

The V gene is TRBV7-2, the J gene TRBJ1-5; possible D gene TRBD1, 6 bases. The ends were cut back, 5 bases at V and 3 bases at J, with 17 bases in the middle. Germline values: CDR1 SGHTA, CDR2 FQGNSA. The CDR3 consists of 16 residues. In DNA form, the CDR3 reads TGTGCCAGCAGCGAAACCAACCAGGGGTTCAATCAGCCCCAGCATTTT. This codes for CASSETNQGFNQPQHF.

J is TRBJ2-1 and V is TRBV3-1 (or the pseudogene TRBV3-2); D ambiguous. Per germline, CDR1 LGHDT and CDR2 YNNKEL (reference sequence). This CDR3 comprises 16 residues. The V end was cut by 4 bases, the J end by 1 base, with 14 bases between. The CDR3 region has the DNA TGTGCCAGCAGCCGGGATGGCGGATATTCCTACAATGAGCAGTTCTTC. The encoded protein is CASSRDGGYSYNEQFF.

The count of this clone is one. The CDR3: CASSHDPETQYF. The CDR3 coding sequence is TGTGCCAGCTCCCACGACCCGGAGACCCAGTACTTC. The V and J genes are TRBV18 and TRBJ2-5; no definite D call. The CDR3 totals 12 residues. V lost 6 bases to trimming and J lost 5 bases, with 10 bases between them. CDR1 and CDR2 from the germline V gene are KGHSH and LQKENI. The entire variable domain, with the rest obtained from reference TRBV18 and TRBJ2-5, is as follows: NAGVMQNPRHLVRRRGQEARLRCSPMKGHSHVYWYRQLPEEGLKFMVYLQKENIIDESGMPKERFSAEFPKEGPSILRIQQVVRGDSAAYFCASSHDPETQYFGPGTRLLVL.

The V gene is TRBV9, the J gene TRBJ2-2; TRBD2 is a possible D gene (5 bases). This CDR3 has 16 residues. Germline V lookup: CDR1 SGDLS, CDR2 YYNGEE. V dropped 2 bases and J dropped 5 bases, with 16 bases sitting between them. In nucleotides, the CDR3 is TGTGCCAGCAGCGTTCGCGGACCGTCGGGGACCGGGGAGCTGTTTTTT. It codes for CASSVRGPSGTGELFF.

Here the CDR3 reads CASSLGRLANYGYTF. The CDR3 coding sequence is TGTGCCAGCAGTTTGGGACGGTTAGCTAACTATGGCTACACCTTC. The chain is built from TRBV28 and TRBJ1-2; D possibly corresponds to TRBD1 (5 bases). Per the germline V gene, CDR1 is MDHEN and CDR2 is SYDVKM. V lost 3 bases and J 0 bases, leaving 11 bases between the germline ends. The CDR3 sequence is 15 residues long.

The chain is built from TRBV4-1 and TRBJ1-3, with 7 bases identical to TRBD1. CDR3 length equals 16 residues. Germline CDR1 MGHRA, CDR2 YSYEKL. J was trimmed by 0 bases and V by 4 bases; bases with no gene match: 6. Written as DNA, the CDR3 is TGCGCCAGCAGCCGAGGGGGCGGAGTCTCTGGAAACACCATATATTTT. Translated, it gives CASSRGGGVSGNTIYF.

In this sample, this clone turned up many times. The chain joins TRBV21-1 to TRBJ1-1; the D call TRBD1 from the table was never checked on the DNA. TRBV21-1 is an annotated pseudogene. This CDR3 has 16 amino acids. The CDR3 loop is CASSKQRQGVGTEAFF. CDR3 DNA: TGTGCCAGCAGCAAACAGAGGCAGGGGGTGGGCACTGAAGCTTTCTTT.

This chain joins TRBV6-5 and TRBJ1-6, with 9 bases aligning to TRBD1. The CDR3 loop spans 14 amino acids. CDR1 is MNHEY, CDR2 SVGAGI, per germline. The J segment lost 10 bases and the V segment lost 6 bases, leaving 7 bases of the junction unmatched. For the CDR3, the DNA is TGTGCCAGCAGACTTACGACAGGGGGATCACCCCTCCACTTT. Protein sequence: CASRLTTGGSPLHF.

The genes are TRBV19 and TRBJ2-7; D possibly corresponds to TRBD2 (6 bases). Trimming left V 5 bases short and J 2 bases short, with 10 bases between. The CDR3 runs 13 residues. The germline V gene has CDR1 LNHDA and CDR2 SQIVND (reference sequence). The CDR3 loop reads CASSPRGAYEQYF. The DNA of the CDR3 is TGTGCCAGTAGTCCCCGCGGGGCCTACGAGCAGTACTTC.

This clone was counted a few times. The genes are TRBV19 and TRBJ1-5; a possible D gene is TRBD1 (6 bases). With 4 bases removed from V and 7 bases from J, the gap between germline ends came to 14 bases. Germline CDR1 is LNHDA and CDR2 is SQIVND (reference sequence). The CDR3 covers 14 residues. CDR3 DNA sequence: TGTGCCAGTAGTACGTTCCCGGGGGGCCAGCCCCAGCATTTT. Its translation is CASSTFPGGQPQHF.

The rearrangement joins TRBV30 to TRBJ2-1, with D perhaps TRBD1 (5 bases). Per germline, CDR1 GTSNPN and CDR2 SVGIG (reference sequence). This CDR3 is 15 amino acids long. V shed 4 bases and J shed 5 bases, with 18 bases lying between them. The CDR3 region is CAWNVDSHPNNEQFF. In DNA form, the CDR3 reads TGTGCCTGGAACGTCGACAGCCACCCTAACAATGAGCAGTTCTTC.

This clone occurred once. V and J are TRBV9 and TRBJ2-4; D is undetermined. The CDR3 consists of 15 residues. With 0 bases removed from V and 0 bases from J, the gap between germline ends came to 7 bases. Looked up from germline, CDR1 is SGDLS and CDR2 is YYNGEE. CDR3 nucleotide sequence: TGTGCCAGCAGCGTAGGAACGTTAGCCAAAAACATTCAGTACTTC. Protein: CASSVGTLAKNIQYF.